This TCR beta chain was recorded in a study of T-cell reconstitution after alpha-beta-depleted transplantation in children. Study results and limitations: Once a year had passed after transplant, T-cell counts and diversity came mostly from newly produced T cells. Reportedly, roughly two months post-transplant, alpha-beta T cells arose from several hundred expanded graft clones. After transplant, high TCRbeta diversity at day 60 in some patients arose from surviving recipient T cells and thymic progenitors.

A TCRbeta library incorporating unique molecular identifiers was prepared. TCRdb processed the PCR reads anew with MiXCR; each CDR3 protein has one entry. This sample has over 450,000 distinct CDR3 sequences, with more than 9% found just once. This clonotype was picked up many times. Its antigen is not identified. The V gene's germline CDR1 is SGHRS and CDR2 YFSETQ. The CDR3 has 13 residues. After removal of 4 bases from V and 3 bases from J, the junction contained 3 bases not matched to a gene. This material consisted of PBMCs, taken before TCRalphabeta/CD19-depleted stem cell transplant. The chain combines TRBV5-1 with TRBJ1-2, with 7 nucleotides matching TRBD1. The clonotype originates from a child aged 2 to 15 with inherited bone marrow failure, due to receive a stem cell transplant. DNA for the CDR3: TGCGCCAGCAGCGATCAGGGGGACTATGGCTACACCTTC. Its translation: CASSDQGDYGYTF. The whole variable domain, remainder taken from reference TRBV5-1 and TRBJ1-2, is KAGVTQTPRYLIKTRGQQVTLSCSPISGHRSVSWYQQTPGQGLQFLFEYFSETQRNKGNFPGRFSGRQFSNSRSEMNVSTLELGDSALYLCASSDQGDYGYTFGSGTRLTVV.